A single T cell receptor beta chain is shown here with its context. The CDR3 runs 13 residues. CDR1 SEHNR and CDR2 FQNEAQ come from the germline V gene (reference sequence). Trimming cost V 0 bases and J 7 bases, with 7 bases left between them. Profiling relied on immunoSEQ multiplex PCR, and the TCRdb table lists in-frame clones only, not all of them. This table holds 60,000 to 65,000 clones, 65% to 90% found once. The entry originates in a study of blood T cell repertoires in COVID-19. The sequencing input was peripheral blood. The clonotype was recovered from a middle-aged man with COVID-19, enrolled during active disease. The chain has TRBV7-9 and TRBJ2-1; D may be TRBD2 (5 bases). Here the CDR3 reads CASSLAGVNEQFF. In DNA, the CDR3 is TGTGCCAGCAGCTTAGCGGGAGTAAATGAGCAGTTCTTC.